The text below deals with one T cell receptor beta chain. Per germline, CDR1 LNHNV and CDR2 YYDKDF (reference sequence). CDR3 length equals 15 residues. Unmatched junction bases numbered 4, after V lost 3 bases and J lost 5 bases. This sample was included in a study of blood T cell repertoires in COVID-19. Study summary: COVID-19 samples, acute and convalescent, were from the United States, Italy and Spain.

How the authors handled the data: Reference gene primers were amplified, and this amplification served to estimate nucleated cell counts. The method was immunoSEQ multiplex PCR; TCRdb's version includes in-frame clones alone and lacks a portion of them. The DNA gave D and trimming, while V, J and clone size come from that table. The table includes 150,000 to 200,000 clones, 87% detected once. The sequencing sample was made of peripheral blood. This sequence originates from a man aged 60 to 69 with active or convalescent COVID-19. The chain carries TRBV15 and TRBJ1-6; 7 bases fit TRBD1. CDR3 amino acids: CATSRVGQDNSPLHF. CDR3 bases: TGTGCCACCAGCAGGGTTGGACAGGATAATTCACCCCTCCACTTT.